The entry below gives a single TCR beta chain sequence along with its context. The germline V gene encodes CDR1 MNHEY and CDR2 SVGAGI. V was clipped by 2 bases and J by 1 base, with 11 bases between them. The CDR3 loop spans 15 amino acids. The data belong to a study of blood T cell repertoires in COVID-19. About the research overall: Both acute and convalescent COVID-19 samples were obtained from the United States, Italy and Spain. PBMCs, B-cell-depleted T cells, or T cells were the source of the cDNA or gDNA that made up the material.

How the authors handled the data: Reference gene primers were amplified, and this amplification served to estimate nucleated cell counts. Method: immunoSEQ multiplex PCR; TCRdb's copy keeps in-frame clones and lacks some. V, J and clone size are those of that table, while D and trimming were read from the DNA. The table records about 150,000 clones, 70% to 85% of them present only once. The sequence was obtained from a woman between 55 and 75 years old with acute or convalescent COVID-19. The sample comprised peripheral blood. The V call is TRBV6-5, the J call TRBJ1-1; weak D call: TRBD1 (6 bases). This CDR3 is CASSYAGAPNTEAFF. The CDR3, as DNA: TGTGCCAGCAGTTACGCGGGGGCCCCGAACACTGAAGCTTTCTTT.